The TCR beta chain described here comes from a study of T cell responses to AZD1222 COVID-19 vaccine. The CDR3 length is 15 residues. Germline trimming cut 5 bases from V and 4 bases from J; bases unmatched to any gene: 6. Germline CDR1 MNHEY, CDR2 SVGAGI. Method: immunoSEQ multiplex PCR; TCRdb's copy keeps in-frame clones and lacks some. The sample records some 110,000 clones, around 82% being singletons. The chain couples TRBV6-5 to TRBJ1-4, with 8 positions matching TRBD1. The sequence derives from an adult in good health. The sample in question was peripheral blood, obtained on day 0 of AZD1222 vaccination. The CDR3 spells CASSRQGFGNEKLFF. The CDR3 DNA reads as TGTGCCAGCAGTCGACAGGGGTTCGGTAATGAAAAACTGTTTTTT.